The sequence of this T cell receptor (beta chain) was determined in a study of blood T cell repertoires in COVID-19 (TCRdb year 2020). Describing the broader study: Samples covering the acute and convalescent phases of COVID-19 were provided by collaborators in the United States, Italy and Spain. Where available, HLA class I and class II types were taken from metadata supplied by the sample provider and were not determined by assay-based typing. The repertoires were made available in a free public database intended to serve as a resource for research on the immune response to SARS-CoV-2. Subjects who had been exposed to COVID-19, were actively infected with it, or had recovered from it provided the deeply sampled blood TCRbeta repertoires that made up the dataset. Nearly every sample came with metadata listing a de-identified subject ID, COVID-19 status, age in years and sex. The samples were drawn from two sources: the first 160 participants of the ongoing ImmuneRACE study, and 1,000 to 1,500 subjects contributed by 6 global collaborators. The material from the prospective study consisted of cDNA or gDNA derived from T cells, B-cell-depleted T cells, or PBMCs. Results the study describes overall, beyond this receptor: How much clinical and demographic metadata was included differed by source and by participant, and the metadata was provided uncurated.

Each collaborating institution followed its own protocols to collect whole blood in K2EDTA tubes. For TCRbeta analysis, collaborators shipped samples in one of three forms: frozen whole blood, isolated PBMCs, or DNA extracted from either of those sample types. According to the germline V gene (reference sequence), CDR1 reads MNHNY and CDR2 reads SVGAGI. Trimming accounts for 7 bases at V and 6 bases at J, while the number of junction bases matched to no gene is 8. The CDR3 goes from the cysteine to the phenylalanine over 15 residues. Only the CDR3 DNA is retained, 45 bases long and in frame from the first base. To note about this clone: Which antigen it targets is not known. Base qualities are not provided; no much larger clone lies one nucleotide away.

TCRbeta CDR3 regions were amplified from genomic DNA by means of the immunoSEQ Assay, a bias-controlled multiplex PCR. Per the original workflow: Nucleated cell counts per sample were estimated from amplification of reference gene primers within the assay. To quantify the absolute abundance of each unique TCRbeta CDR3 rearrangement, sequence reads were collapsed and filtered. For each sample, productive Simpson clonality was calculated as the square root of Simpson's diversity index across productive rearrangements. TCRdb took over this immuneACCESS table, retaining in-frame rearrangements with V and J assigned. Such tables are incomplete; in checked studies, under half of the missing clones stem from an unresolved V gene, and the remainder is unexplained. For V, J and clone size, that table is used; D and trimming come from the DNA. This sample has roughly 300,000 clones in its table, and approximately 85% of those were observed once. The top ten constitute 1.6% of the sample.

The TCR comes from a woman aged 45-59 years with acute or convalescent COVID-19. This receptor chain uses TRBV6-6 and TRBJ2-1; TRBD1 fits 11 bases in the junction. What was sequenced was peripheral blood. The nucleotide sequence is given as TGTGCCAGCACAAACCGGGACAGGGGGAGCAATGAGCAGTTCTTC. This gives the protein CASTNRDRGSNEQFF.